These 10 T cell receptor beta chains originate from one sample sequenced in a study of response to subunit inactivated influenza vaccine. TCRdb used MiXCR to reprocess the RT-PCR reads, holding one entry per CDR3 protein. The sample lists 500,000 to 600,000 distinct CDR3 sequences; roughly 13% were seen once. Sample: PBMCs from blood, taken 40 to 50 days after vaccination. The source of these receptors is a man between 50 and 59 years old who received an inactivated influenza vaccine.

This clonotype was detected ten times or more. The rearrangement links TRBV5-6 to TRBJ2-2; the match to TRBD2 covers 8 bases. Looked up from germline, CDR1 is SGHDT and CDR2 is YYEEEE. The trim removed 4 bases at V and 4 bases at J, leaving 6 bases unmatched. The CDR3 runs to 15 residues. CDR3 nucleotides: TGTGCCAGCAGCCCTCTCGGGGGGGCCACCGGGGAGCTGTTTTTT. Protein: CASSPLGGATGELFF. The full variable domain, rest sourced from reference TRBV5-6 and TRBJ2-2, is DAGVTQSPTHLIKTRGQQVTLRCSPKSGHDTVSWYQQALGQGPQFIFQYYEEEERQRGNFPDRFSGHQFPNYSSELNVNALLLGDSALYLCASSPLGGATGELFFGEGSRLTVL.

This clonotype has a handful of counts. The V call is TRBV7-9, the J call TRBJ1-2, with TRBD1 matching 7 bases. This CDR3 has 13 residues. Germline assignment: CDR1 SEHNR and CDR2 FQNEAQ (reference sequence). Germline trimming cut 6 bases from V and 6 bases from J; bases unmatched to any gene: 7. The CDR3 is CASSYRGAHGYTF. CDR3 nucleotide sequence: TGTGCCAGCAGTTACAGGGGCGCGCATGGCTACACCTTC.

V usage is TRBV9 and J usage is TRBJ2-5, with 11 nucleotides matching TRBD2. CDR1 is SGDLS, CDR2 YYNGEE, per germline. CDR3 length equals 19 residues. V shed 1 base and J 3 bases; nucleotides not matched to a gene: 14. The CDR3 region is CASSVNPLAGGPHEETQYF. DNA for the CDR3: TGTGCCAGCAGCGTAAACCCGCTAGCGGGGGGTCCGCATGAAGAGACCCAGTACTTC. The complete variable domain, with remaining parts taken from reference TRBV9 and TRBJ2-5, reads DSGVTQTPKHLITATGQRVTLRCSPRSGDLSVYWYQQSLDQGLQFLIQYYNGEERAKGNILERFSAQQFPDLHSELNLSSLELGDSALYFCASSVNPLAGGPHEETQYFGPGTRLLVL.

This clonotype appeared many times. This sequence joins TRBV29-1 and TRBJ2-5; D possibly corresponds to TRBD1 (5 bases). The CDR3 runs 12 residues. The germline gives CDR1 SQVTM, CDR2 ANQGSEA. Trimming cost V 3 bases and J 1 base, with 6 bases left between them. The CDR3 nucleotides read TGCAGCGTTGACAGGGCCCAAGAGACCCAGTACTTC. The encoded protein is CSVDRAQETQYF.

This clonotype was observed a handful of times. This rearrangement joins TRBV20-1 to TRBJ2-6, with 7 bases identical to TRBD1. Germline V gives CDR1 DFQATT, CDR2 SNEGSKA (reference sequence). The CDR3 has 14 residues. The ends lost 6 bases at V and 2 bases at J; junction bases unmatched: 4. CDR3 sequence reads: CSADDRAGANVLTF. In DNA, the CDR3 is TGCAGTGCCGATGACAGGGCTGGGGCCAACGTCCTGACTTTC.

This clonotype was seen repeatedly, ten times or more. The rearrangement links TRBV7-2 to TRBJ2-7, with unresolved D. The V end lost 8 bases, the J end lost 1 base, and 15 bases lay between the germline ends. The CDR3 covers 14 residues. From germline, CDR1 is SGHTA and CDR2 FQGNSA. CDR3 sequence (DNA): TGTGCCAGCGGGTTGGCGGCATCGTCCTACGAGCAGTACTTC. Translation gives CASGLAASSYEQYF.

This clonotype occurred many times. The rearrangement joins TRBV6-2 or TRBV6-3 to TRBJ2-1; 8 bases line up with TRBD2. The CDR3 spans 13 residues. V lost 7 bases and J lost 9; bases outside the gene matches: 8. In germline, CDR1 is MNHEY, CDR2 SVGEGT. In DNA, the CDR3 is TGTGCCAGCATGGGGGCGGGAGGAGTTGAGCAGTTCTTC. It codes for CASMGAGGVEQFF.

In its sample, this clonotype was seen a few times. This chain links TRBV29-1 with TRBJ2-1; TRBD2 agrees at 11 bases. J gave up 4 bases and V 6 bases, and 5 bases lay outside the gene matches. The CDR3 has 14 amino acids. In germline, CDR1 is SQVTM, CDR2 ANQGSEA. This CDR3 is CSVRTSGSYNEQFF. CDR3 nucleotides: TGCAGCGTCAGGACTAGCGGGTCTTACAATGAGCAGTTCTTC.

This clonotype was seen a few times. This chain uses TRBV7-2 with TRBJ2-3; D is ambiguous. CDR1 and CDR2 (germline): SGHTA, FQGNSA. Trimming took off 5 bases at V and 0 bases at J, with 15 bases between the two ends. This CDR3 comprises 16 residues. As DNA, the CDR3 is TGTGCCAGCAGCCCCCGGAGCCCCATAAGCACAGATACGCAGTATTTT. Translated, it gives CASSPRSPISTDTQYF.

The genes are TRBV5-1 and TRBJ2-5, with D uncertain. V was trimmed by 4 bases and J by 4 bases, leaving 17 bases between them. This CDR3 has 15 amino acids. Germline lookup yields CDR1 SGHRS and CDR2 YFSETQ. The CDR3 here is CASSPGVGSLETQYF. In DNA form, the CDR3 reads TGCGCCAGCAGCCCCGGTGTCGGTAGCTTAGAGACCCAGTACTTC.